Presented here are 26 T cell receptor beta chains from one specimen sequenced in a study of Tregs in tolerant kidney transplant recipients. Libraries were prepared by immunoSEQ multiplex PCR; TCRdb keeps only in-frame clonotypes and omits some of them. This sample's table reports fewer than 40,000 clones. The sequencing here drew on CD8+ T cells from blood, taken before the transplant. The receptors were sampled from a human donor who received a combined kidney and bone marrow transplant.

With regard to this clone: The read halts 3 residues ahead of the CDR3 end, with the missing end drawn from the germline J gene. This sequence joins TRBV19 and TRBJ2-2; 7 positions agree with TRBD2. With V trimmed by 5 bases and J by 5 bases, 5 bases remained unmatched. Germline V lookup: CDR1 LNHDA, CDR2 SQIVND (reference sequence). This CDR3 region has 14 residues. The CDR3 reads CASSLMGGTGELFF. The sequenced CDR3 bases are TGTGCCAGTAGTCTCATGGGGGGGACCGGGGAG.

Comment on this clone: The read halts 3 residues ahead of the CDR3 end, with the missing end drawn from the germline J gene. This chain links TRBV7-7 with TRBJ1-1, with D possibly TRBD1 on 5 matching bases. Trimming shortened V by 1 base and J by 1 base, and 7 bases separated the two germline ends. The CDR3 contains 14 residues. Germline CDR1 SSHAT, CDR2 FNYEAQ (reference sequence). The CDR3 loop is CASSLGGGNTEAFF. The DNA read from the CDR3 is TGTGCCAGCAGCTTAGGGGGGGGGAACACTGAA.

In regard to this clone: Sequencing ends 3 residues short of the CDR3 end; the germline J gene provides the rest. The J gene is TRBJ2-1, the V gene TRBV29-1, with D hard to call. The CDR3 length is 11 residues. CDR1 and CDR2 (germline): SQVTM, ANQGSEA. With 6 bases removed from V and 5 bases from J, the gap between germline ends came to 8 bases. The CDR3: CSVYYHNEQFF. CDR3 DNA, as far as it was read: TGCAGCGTGTACTACCACAATGAG.

A word on this clone: Read sequence stops 3 residues before the CDR3 end, and the germline J gene provides the missing end. V usage is TRBV19 and J usage is TRBJ1-1; 7 bases map to TRBD1. The CDR3 totals 15 residues. Trimming at V came to 5 bases and at J to 4 bases, leaving 10 bases not matched to a gene. Germline V gene data show CDR1 as LNHDA and CDR2 as SQIVND (reference sequence). CDR3 protein: CASSSNRGPATEAFF. Partial CDR3 DNA: TGTGCCAGTAGTTCCAACAGGGGTCCGGCCACTGAA.

Concerning this clone itself: Read coverage stops 3 residues before the CDR3 terminus; the germline J gene supplies the remainder. The V and J genes are TRBV19 and TRBJ1-5; D not resolved. Germline V lookup: CDR1 LNHDA, CDR2 SQIVND (reference sequence). The CDR3 loop spans 14 amino acids. The V gene lost 6 bases and the J gene lost 0 bases, with 9 bases spanning the gap. The covered CDR3 bases are TGTGCCAGTAGCCCTAACGGTAGCAATCAGCCC. Its protein is CASSPNGSNQP. From start to end, the CDR3 is CASSPNGSNQPQHF.

As concerns this clone: The read stops 3 residues short of the end of the CDR3; the missing end is completed from the germline J gene. The chain couples TRBV7-2 to TRBJ2-7; no clear D gene. The CDR3 sequence is 11 residues long. V lost 6 bases and J 4 bases, leaving 7 bases between the germline ends. CDR1 is SGHTA, CDR2 FQGNSA, per germline. The CDR3 loop reads CASSSLYEQYF. Incomplete CDR3 DNA: TGTGCCAGCAGTTCACTATACGAG.

With regard to this clone: The missing CDR3 end, 3 residues past where the read stops, is filled in from the germline J gene. The chain uses TRBV13 and TRBJ2-7; a weak D match, TRBD2 (6 bases). Germline loops: CDR1 PRHDT, CDR2 FYEKMQ (reference sequence). Trimming took off 3 bases at V and 3 bases at J, with 12 bases between the two ends. The CDR3 runs 14 residues. CDR3 bases read: TGTGCCAGCAGCTTTAGCCAGGGACTCTACGAG. The encoded protein is CASSFSQGLYE. Given in full, the CDR3 is CASSFSQGLYEQYF.

Details on this clone: The read falls 3 residues short of the CDR3 end, and the missing part is taken from the germline J gene. The chain joins TRBV7-9 to TRBJ2-2, with 8 bases matching TRBD1. Trimming cost V 5 bases and J 2 bases; bases outside gene matches: 4. CDR1 and CDR2 from the germline V gene are SEHNR and FQNEAQ (reference sequence). CDR3 size: 15 residues. CDR3 DNA (partial): TGTGCCAGCAGCACCGGGACAGGCAACACCGGGGAG. Translating gives CASSTGTGNTGE. The entire CDR3 protein is CASSTGTGNTGELFF. Full variable domain (outside the CDR3, taken from reference TRBV7-9 and TRBJ2-2): DTGVSQNPRHKITKRGQNVTFRCDPISEHNRLYWYRQTLGQGPEFLTYFQNEAQLEKSRLLSDRFSAERPKGSFSTLEIQRTEQGDSAMYLCASSTGTGNTGELFFGEGSRLTVL.

Comment on this clone: The CDR3 is cut off 3 residues early in the read; its end comes from the germline J gene. The chain couples TRBV18 to TRBJ1-2, with D possibly being TRBD1 (5 bases). This CDR3 spans 13 amino acids. The V gene lost 3 bases and the J gene lost 5 bases, with 10 bases spanning the gap. Germline V gene lookup returns CDR1 KGHSH and CDR2 LQKENI. CDR3 loop: CASSPTVLYGYTF. Partial CDR3 DNA: TGTGCCAGCTCACCGACAGTTTTATATGGC.

A word on this clone: The CDR3 is cut off 3 residues early in the read; its end comes from the germline J gene. The chain joins TRBV5-1 to TRBJ1-2; no reliable D call. V lost 0 bases and J 3 bases, leaving 6 bases between the germline ends. This CDR3 spans 13 amino acids. In germline, CDR1 is SGHRS, CDR2 YFSETQ. The CDR3 protein is CASSLEQYYGYTF. The CDR3 DNA, read in part, is TGCGCCAGCAGCTTGGAACAGTACTATGGC.

CDR3 bases read: TGTGCCAGCAGACAGGGTGTTGGGACTGAA. Translated: CASRQGVGTE. The full CDR3 is CASRQGVGTEAFF. The V gene is TRBV2, the J gene TRBJ1-1; tentative D call: TRBD1 (6 bases). The read terminates 3 residues ahead of where the CDR3 ends, so the germline J gene completes it. The CDR3 is made up of 13 amino acids. Trimming stripped 6 bases from V and 5 bases from J, with 13 bases between. CDR1 is SNHLY and CDR2 is FYNNEI in the germline V gene.

CDR3 DNA, as far as it was read: TGCAGCGTTGAGCGGGATGAAGAGACC. Encoded protein: CSVERDEET. In full, the CDR3 is CSVERDEETQYF. This rearrangement joins TRBV29-1 to TRBJ2-5; TRBD2 is a possible D gene (6 bases). The observed sequence ends 3 residues before the CDR3 terminus, with the missing tail filled in from the germline J gene. This CDR3 contains 12 residues. From germline, CDR1 is SQVTM and CDR2 ANQGSEA. Trimming cost V 3 bases and J 3 bases, with 8 bases left between them.

About this clone itself: An end of the junction does not agree with germline; a read error may underlie this. The read is 3 residues too short to cover the CDR3 end, so that end is filled in from the germline J gene. The V call is TRBV10-3, the J call TRBJ1-2, with D hard to call. Per germline, CDR1 ENHRY and CDR2 SYGVKD. CDR3 length: 14 residues. CDR3 DNA, as far as it was read: TGTGCCATCACTGAGGTGCGGACTAACTATGGC. It codes for CAITEVRTNYG. The complete CDR3 protein is CAITEVRTNYGYTF.

As for this clone: The CDR3 end falls 3 residues outside the read, so it is completed with the germline J gene. The chain links TRBV14 to TRBJ2-3, with TRBD1 matching over 7 bases. From germline, CDR1 is SGHDN and CDR2 FVKESK. V lost 4 bases and J lost 2; bases outside the gene matches: 6. The CDR3 is 15 residues long. The part of the CDR3 DNA that was read is TGTGCCAGCAGCCTAACAGGGGCCCTCACAGATACG. Translating it yields CASSLTGALTDT. The CDR3, in full, reads CASSLTGALTDTQYF.

This chain's CDR3 is CASTPGWGSPSEQYF. CDR3 DNA (partial): TGTGCCAGCACCCCAGGGTGGGGCTCCCCTTCCGAG. V gene TRBV7-9 combines with J gene TRBJ2-7; D is perhaps TRBD1 (5 bases). The read is 3 residues too short to cover the CDR3 end, so that end is filled in from the germline J gene. Germline V gives CDR1 SEHNR, CDR2 FQNEAQ (reference sequence). This CDR3 region has 15 residues. The ends were cut back, 7 bases at V and 6 bases at J, with 22 bases in the middle.

Remarks on this clone: The CDR3 goes on 3 residues after the read ends, and that part is filled in from the germline J gene. V usage is TRBV19 and J usage is TRBJ1-5; a possible D gene is TRBD1 (5 bases). The V gene's germline CDR1 is LNHDA and CDR2 SQIVND (reference sequence). The CDR3 loop spans 15 amino acids. V lost 4 bases to trimming and J lost 4 bases, with 14 bases between them. Partial CDR3 DNA: TGTGCCAGTAGTACCTCTGGACAACCAAATCAGCCC. This translates into CASSTSGQPNQP. The whole CDR3 reads CASSTSGQPNQPQHF.

Of note for this clone: The read terminates 3 residues before the CDR3 end, so the remaining end is supplied by the germline J gene. The chain links TRBV29-1 to TRBJ2-2; D might be TRBD2 (6 bases). The CDR3 covers 15 residues. Looked up from germline, CDR1 is SQVTM and CDR2 is ANQGSEA. The germline V and J ends were trimmed by 7 bases and 4 bases, with 19 bases remaining between them. The CDR3 bases that were read are TGCAGCGCCGGCGCTAGCGCCGGGGGCACCGGGGAG. Translation gives CSAGASAGGTGE. The whole CDR3 protein is CSAGASAGGTGELFF.

As concerns this clone: The missing CDR3 end, 3 residues past where the read stops, is filled in from the germline J gene. The chain couples TRBV5-6 to TRBJ1-4, with D tentatively TRBD1 (6 bases). Germline-derived CDR1 and CDR2 are SGHDT and YYEEEE. There are 13 residues in the CDR3. The CDR3 DNA, read in part, is TGTGCCAGCAGCGCACAGGGAGGCTTGGAA. It encodes CASSAQGGLE. In full, the CDR3 reads CASSAQGGLELFF.

On this clone itself: The read ends 3 residues before the CDR3 terminus; that terminus is restored from the germline J gene. The chain links TRBV5-6 to TRBJ1-1; D is uncertain. Germline V lookup: CDR1 SGHDT, CDR2 YYEEEE. This CDR3 is 13 amino acids long. Trimming removed 0 bases from V and 2 bases from J, with 5 bases in between. CDR3 residues: CASSLAGNTEAFF. The CDR3 bases that were read are TGTGCCAGCAGCTTGGCAGGTAACACTGAA. Supplemented by reference TRBV5-6 and TRBJ1-1, the full variable domain reads DAGVTQSPTHLIKTRGQQVTLRCSPKSGHDTVSWYQQALGQGPQFIFQYYEEEERQRGNFPDRFSGHQFPNYSSELNVNALLLGDSALYLCASSLAGNTEAFFGQGTRLTVV.

Comments on this clone: The sequence runs out 3 residues before the end of the CDR3; the remainder is reconstructed from the germline J gene. V gene TRBV2 combines with J gene TRBJ2-1; 12 bases align to TRBD2. This CDR3 region has 15 residues. CDR1 is SNHLY, CDR2 FYNNEI, per germline. V lost 11 bases, J lost 1 base, and 6 bases stayed unmatched. CDR3 region: CAGRTSGNSYNEQFF. CDR3 bases read: TGTGCCGGCCGGACTAGCGGGAATTCCTACAATGAG.

A word on this clone: The DNA ends 3 residues before the CDR3 does, and the rest of the CDR3 is filled in from the germline J gene. This sequence joins TRBV10-3 and TRBJ1-1; 10 bases align to TRBD1. The CDR3 has 13 amino acids. V lost 3 bases to trimming and J lost 6 bases; unmatched junction nucleotides: 1. Germline CDR1 and CDR2: ENHRY and SYGVKD. CDR3 DNA (partial): TGTGCCATCAGTGAAGGGACAGGGGCTGAA. Encoded protein: CAISEGTGAE. The entire CDR3 sequence reads CAISEGTGAEAFF.

The CDR3 sequence: CASSQVGRGPEAFF. The DNA read from the CDR3 is TGTGCCAGCAGCCAAGTGGGGCGAGGGCCTGAA. The V call is TRBV14, the J call TRBJ1-1; D might be TRBD1 (5 bases). The read stops 3 residues short of the end of the CDR3; the missing end is completed from the germline J gene. The germline gives CDR1 SGHDN, CDR2 FVKESK. This CDR3 is 14 amino acids long. The ends were cut back, 1 base at V and 6 bases at J, with 12 bases in the middle. The full variable domain, in which reference TRBV14 and TRBJ1-1 provide the parts outside the CDR3, is EAGVTQFPSHSVIEKGQTVTLRCDPISGHDNLYWYRRVMGKEIKFLLHFVKESKQDESGMPNNRFLAERTGGTYSTLKVQPAELEDSGVYFCASSQVGRGPEAFFGQGTRLTVV.

As concerns this clone: The CDR3 goes on 3 residues after the read ends, and that part is filled in from the germline J gene. Other nucleotide sequences in the sample specify the same CDR3. The chain uses TRBV5-1 and TRBJ1-1; D call uncertain. Trimming stripped 0 bases from V and 1 base from J, with 4 bases between. The germline V gene has CDR1 SGHRS and CDR2 YFSETQ. This CDR3 has 13 residues. CDR3 DNA (partial): TGCGCCAGCAGCTTGGGAGGGAACACTGAA. It codes for CASSLGGNTE. The full-length CDR3 reads as CASSLGGNTEAFF.

In the case of this clone: The observed sequence ends 3 residues before the CDR3 terminus, with the missing tail filled in from the germline J gene. This chain uses TRBV7-7 with TRBJ2-7; D gene uncertain. The CDR3 extends over 14 amino acids. From germline, CDR1 is SSHAT and CDR2 FNYEAQ (reference sequence). V was cut by 5 bases and J by 0 bases, with 11 bases left in between. This chain's CDR3 is CASSPQLSSYEQYF. The sequenced CDR3 bases are TGTGCCAGCAGCCCTCAACTTAGCTCCTACGAG. The variable domain in full, with the rest retrieved from reference TRBV7-7 and TRBJ2-7, is GAGVSQSPRYKVTKRGQDVTLRCDPISSHATLYWYQQALGQGPEFLTYFNYEAQPDKSGLPSDRFSAERPEGSISTLTIQRTEQRDSAMYRCASSPQLSSYEQYFGPGTRLTVT.

On this clone: The read falls 3 residues short of the CDR3 end, and the missing part is taken from the germline J gene. V is TRBV5-1 and J is TRBJ2-1; 11 nucleotides match TRBD1. V shed 2 bases and J 7 bases; nucleotides not matched to a gene: 8. Germline CDR1 SGHRS, CDR2 YFSETQ. There are 16 residues in the CDR3. Partial CDR3 DNA: TGCGCCAGCAGCTTCGGGACAGGGGGAATAGGGAATGAG. Amino acids: CASSFGTGGIGNE. In full, the CDR3 reads CASSFGTGGIGNEQFF.

Note on this clone: The sequenced fragment ends 3 residues before the CDR3 boundary, so the rest is inferred from the germline J gene. This chain connects TRBV6-4 to TRBJ2-3; 14 positions match TRBD2. The CDR3 is 17 residues long. The V and J ends lost 6 bases and 3 bases, in that order; junction bases with no gene match: 8. The germline V gene encodes CDR1 MRHNA and CDR2 SNTAGT. The part of the CDR3 DNA that was read is TGTGCCAGCAGGGACACGGGACTAGCGGGAGTGACAGATACG. Translating gives CASRDTGLAGVTDT. The entire CDR3 reads CASRDTGLAGVTDTQYF.